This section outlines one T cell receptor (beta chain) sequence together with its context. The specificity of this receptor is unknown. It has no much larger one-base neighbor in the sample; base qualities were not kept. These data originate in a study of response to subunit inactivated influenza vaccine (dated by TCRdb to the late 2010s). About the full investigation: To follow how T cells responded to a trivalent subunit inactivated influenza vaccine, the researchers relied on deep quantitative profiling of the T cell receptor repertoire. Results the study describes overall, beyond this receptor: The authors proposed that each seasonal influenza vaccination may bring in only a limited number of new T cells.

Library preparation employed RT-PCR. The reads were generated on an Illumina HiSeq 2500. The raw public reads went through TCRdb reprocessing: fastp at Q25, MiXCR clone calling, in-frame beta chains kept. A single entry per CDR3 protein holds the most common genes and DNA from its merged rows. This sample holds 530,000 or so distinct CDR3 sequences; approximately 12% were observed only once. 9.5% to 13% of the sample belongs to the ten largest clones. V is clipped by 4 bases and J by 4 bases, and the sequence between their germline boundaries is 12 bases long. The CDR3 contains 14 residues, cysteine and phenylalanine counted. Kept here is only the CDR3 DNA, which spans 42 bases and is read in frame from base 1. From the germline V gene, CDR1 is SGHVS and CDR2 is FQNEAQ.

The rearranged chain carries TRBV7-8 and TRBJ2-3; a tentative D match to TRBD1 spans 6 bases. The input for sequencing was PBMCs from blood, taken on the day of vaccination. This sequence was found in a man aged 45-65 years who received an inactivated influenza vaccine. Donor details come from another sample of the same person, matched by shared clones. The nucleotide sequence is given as TGTGCCAGCAGCTCCTACAGGGTCCCAGATACGCAGTATTTT. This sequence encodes CASSSYRVPDTQYF.